The present entry profiles one T cell receptor (beta chain) with its context. The antigen is undetermined. This specimen belongs to a study of cytomegalovirus exposure and HLA in healthy donors. Study findings and constraints: Using a false discovery rate of 0.05, a later analysis showed that approximately 16,000 TCR beta sequences were associated with HLA alleles. Further analysis was carried out later, and it showed several of the most significant clusters appearing linked to common viral pathogens. Analysis performed later showed TCR beta chains linked to HLA being more clonally expanded than equally common others. Available immune exposure information was restricted to CMV serostatus only.

Use of 60 Vbeta and 13 Jbeta primers characterized the PCR. Libraries were prepared by immunoSEQ multiplex PCR; TCRdb keeps only in-frame clonotypes and omits some of them. The sample holds some 78,000 clones, approximately 80% seen once. Germline CDR1 and CDR2: MNHEY and SMNVEV (reference sequence). Trimming removed 8 bases at V and 5 bases at J, with 15 bases between. This CDR3 has 13 residues. Sample: PBMCs. The genes are TRBV27 and TRBJ2-5; possible D gene TRBD1, 6 bases. The TCR was taken from a woman between 50 and 59 years old in good health and CMV-seropositive. CDR3 amino acids: CASGQQGGETQYF. Here the CDR3 DNA reads TGTGCCAGCGGCCAACAGGGCGGCGAGACCCAGTACTTC.